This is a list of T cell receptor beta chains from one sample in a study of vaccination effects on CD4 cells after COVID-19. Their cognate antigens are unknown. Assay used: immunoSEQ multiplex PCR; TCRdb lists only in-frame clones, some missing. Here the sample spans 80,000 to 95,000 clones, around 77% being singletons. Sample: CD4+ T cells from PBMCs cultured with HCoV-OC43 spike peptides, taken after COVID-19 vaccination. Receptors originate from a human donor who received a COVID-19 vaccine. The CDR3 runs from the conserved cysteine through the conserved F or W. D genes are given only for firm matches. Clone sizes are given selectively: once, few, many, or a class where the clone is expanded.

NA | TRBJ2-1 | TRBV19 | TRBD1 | CASSIVQGAGQFF | TGTGCCAGTAGTATAGTTCAGGGGGCCGGGCAGTTCTTC
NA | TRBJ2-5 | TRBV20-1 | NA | CSALGETQYF | TGCAGTGCCCTCGGGGAGACCCAGTACTTC
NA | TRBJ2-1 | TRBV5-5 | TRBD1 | CASSLLTGGREQFF | TGTGCCAGCAGCTTGCTTACAGGGGGGAGGGAGCAGTTCTTC
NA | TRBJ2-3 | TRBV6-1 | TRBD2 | CASSGLAGPYTDTQYF | TGTGCCAGCAGTGGTCTAGCGGGGCCCTACACAGATACGCAGTATTTT
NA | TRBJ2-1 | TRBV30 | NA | CAWSPVRQGSYNEQFF | TGTGCCTGGAGTCCGGTGCGGCAGGGATCCTACAATGAGCAGTTCTTC
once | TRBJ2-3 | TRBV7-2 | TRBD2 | CASSLAGSGGQDTQYF | TGTGCCAGCAGCTTAGCGGGCAGCGGGGGGCAAGATACGCAGTATTTT
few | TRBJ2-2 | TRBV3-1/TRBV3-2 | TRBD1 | CASSQVPGQGEGNTGELFF | TGTGCCAGCAGCCAAGTACCGGGACAGGGAGAGGGTAACACCGGGGAGCTGTTTTTT
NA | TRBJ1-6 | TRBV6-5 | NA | CASSLGGYSPLHF | TGTGCCAGCAGTTTAGGCGGATATTCACCCCTCCACTTT
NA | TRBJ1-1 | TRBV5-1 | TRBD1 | CASSLDRGNTEAFF | TGCGCCAGCAGCTTGGACAGGGGGAACACTGAAGCTTTCTTT
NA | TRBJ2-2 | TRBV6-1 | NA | CASSEVGGNTGELFF | TGTGCCAGCAGTGAAGTGGGCGGGAACACCGGGGAGCTGTTTTTT
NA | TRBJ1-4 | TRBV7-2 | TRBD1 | CASSLEGTAGEKLFF | TGTGCCAGCAGCTTAGAAGGGACAGCTGGGGAAAAACTGTTTTTT
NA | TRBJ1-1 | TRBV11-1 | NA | CASSLAEGPGTEAFF | TGTGCCAGCAGCTTGGCTGAAGGCCCGGGGACTGAAGCTTTCTTT
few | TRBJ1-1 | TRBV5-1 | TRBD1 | CASSGDRGPTEAFF | TGCGCCAGCAGCGGGGACAGGGGGCCTACTGAAGCTTTCTTT
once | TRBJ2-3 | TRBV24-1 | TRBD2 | CATAPPGGTDTQYF | TGTGCCACTGCCCCCCCGGGAGGGACAGATACGCAGTATTTT
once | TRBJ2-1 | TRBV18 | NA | CASSAAGFSYNEQFF | TGTGCCAGCTCAGCCGCCGGCTTCTCCTACAATGAGCAGTTCTTC
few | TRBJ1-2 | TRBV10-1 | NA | CASSDSINYGYTF | TGCGCCAGCAGTGACAGCATTAACTATGGCTACACCTTC
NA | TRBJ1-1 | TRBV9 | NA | CASSVGGRNTEAFF | TGTGCCAGCAGCGTTGGGGGAAGGAACACTGAAGCTTTCTTT
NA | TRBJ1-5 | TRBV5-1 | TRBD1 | CASSLTGPQPQHF | TGCGCCAGCAGCCTGACAGGGCCCCAGCCCCAGCATTTT
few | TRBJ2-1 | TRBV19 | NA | CASSQQGNEQFF | TGTGCCAGTAGTCAACAGGGAAATGAGCAGTTCTTC
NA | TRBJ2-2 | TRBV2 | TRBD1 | CASRTGSNTGELFF | TGTGCCAGCCGGACAGGGTCGAACACCGGGGAGCTGTTTTTT
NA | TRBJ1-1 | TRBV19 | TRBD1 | CASSAGTGLGRRTEAFF | TGTGCCAGTAGTGCCGGGACAGGGCTAGGTCGGCGCACTGAAGCTTTCTTT
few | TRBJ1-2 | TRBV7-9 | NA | CAGGGTSANYGYTF | TGTGCCGGAGGTGGGACATCGGCTAACTATGGCTACACCTTC
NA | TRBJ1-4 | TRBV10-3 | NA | CATSPAGGEKLFF | TGTGCCACCTCCCCCGCGGGGGGCGAAAAACTGTTTTTT
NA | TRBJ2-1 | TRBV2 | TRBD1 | CASKTTGGYNEQFF | TGTGCCAGTAAAACGACAGGGGGGTACAATGAGCAGTTCTTC